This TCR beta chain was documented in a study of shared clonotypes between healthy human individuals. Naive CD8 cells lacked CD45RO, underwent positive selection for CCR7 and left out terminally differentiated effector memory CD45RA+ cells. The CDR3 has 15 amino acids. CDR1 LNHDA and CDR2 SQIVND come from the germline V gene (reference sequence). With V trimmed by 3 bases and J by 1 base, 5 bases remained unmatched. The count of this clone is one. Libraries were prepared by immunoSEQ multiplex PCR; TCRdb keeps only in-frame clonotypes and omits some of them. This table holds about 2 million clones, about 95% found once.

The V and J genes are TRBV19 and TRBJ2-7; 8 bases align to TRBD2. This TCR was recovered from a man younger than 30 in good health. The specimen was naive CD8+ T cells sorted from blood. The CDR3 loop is CASSMGPGGSYEQYF. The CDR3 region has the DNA TGTGCCAGTAGTATGGGTCCGGGAGGGTCCTACGAGCAGTACTTC.